The 2 T cell receptor beta chains in this list originate from one sample, sequenced in a study of CD8 T cells in Susac syndrome. RNA amounts of roughly 0.45 to 1 ug underwent reverse transcription with random hexamers. TCRdb fed the immunoSEQ multiplex PCR reads into MiXCR, producing one record per CDR3 protein. The sample yields approximately 140,000 distinct CDR3 sequences, 90% to 95% seen once. The sample consisted of CD8+ T cells from PBMCs. These TCRs come from a human donor in good health.

The chain combines TRBV29-1 with TRBJ2-5; D possibly corresponds to TRBD1 (6 bases). This CDR3 is 14 amino acids long. CDR1 is SQVTM and CDR2 is ANQGSEA in the germline V gene. The germline V and J ends were trimmed by 3 bases and 2 bases, with 13 bases remaining between them. The CDR3 DNA reads TGCAGCGTTGAGGGGGCTCTGGAGCAAGAGACCCAGTACTTC. It specifies CSVEGALEQETQYF.

The rearrangement links TRBV29-1 to TRBJ2-1, with 9 positions matching TRBD2. The CDR3 contains 14 residues. Germline assignment: CDR1 SQVTM and CDR2 ANQGSEA. Trimming cost V 7 bases and J 5 bases; bases outside gene matches: 9. The CDR3 nucleotides are TGCAGCGGGGATAGCGGGAGAGTTCACAATGAGCAGTTCTTC. Translating it yields CSGDSGRVHNEQFF.